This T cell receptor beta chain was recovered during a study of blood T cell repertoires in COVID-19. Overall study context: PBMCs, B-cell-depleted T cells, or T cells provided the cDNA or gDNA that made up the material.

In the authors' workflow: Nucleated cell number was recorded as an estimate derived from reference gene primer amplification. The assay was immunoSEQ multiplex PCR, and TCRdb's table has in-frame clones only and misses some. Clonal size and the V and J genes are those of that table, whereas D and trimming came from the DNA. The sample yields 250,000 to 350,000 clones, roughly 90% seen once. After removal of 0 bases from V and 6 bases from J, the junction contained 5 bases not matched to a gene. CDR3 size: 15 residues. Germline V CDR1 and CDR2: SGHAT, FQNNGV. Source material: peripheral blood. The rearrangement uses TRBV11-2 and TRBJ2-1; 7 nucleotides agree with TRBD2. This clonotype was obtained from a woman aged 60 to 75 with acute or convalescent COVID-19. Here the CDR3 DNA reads TGTGCCAGCAGCTTAGAGCCGGGGGGTGTCAATGAGCAGTTCTTC. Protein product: CASSLEPGGVNEQFF.